Here is one T cell receptor (beta chain) with its context. The method was immunoSEQ multiplex PCR; TCRdb's version includes in-frame clones alone and lacks a portion of them. This sample carries 2.3 million or so clones, roughly 93% of them seen once, and the ten largest clones take under 0.45%. This record belongs to a study of shared clonotypes between healthy human individuals. The receptor was isolated from a man younger than 30 in good health. Some clones in this sample may be carry-over from other donors' samples. Sequenced: naive CD4+ T cells from PBMCs. Sample subset: CD45RA+ positively selected.

The CDR3 DNA is TGTGCCAGCAGTTACATCGGACTAGCGGGAGTTGAGACCCAGTACTTC. It translates to CASSYIGLAGVETQYF. The chain uses TRBV6-6 and TRBJ2-5; 13 bases map to TRBD2. Germline loops: CDR1 MNHNY, CDR2 SVGAGI (reference sequence). The V segment lost 2 bases and the J segment 5 bases; nucleotides outside the gene matches: 5. This CDR3 has 16 amino acids.